This T cell receptor beta chain was recorded in a study of blood T cell repertoires in COVID-19. CDR3 length: 18 residues. Germline values: CDR1 MDHEN, CDR2 SYDVKM. Trimming took 4 bases from V and 4 from J; bases not matched to a gene: 14. The table came from immunoSEQ multiplex PCR; TCRdb's copy has only in-frame clones and leaves some out. In the table there are about 140,000 clones, around 87% of which are singletons. The rearrangement joins TRBV28 to TRBJ2-7; 12 nucleotides line up with TRBD2. The receptor comes from a human donor in a cohort sampled during active COVID-19. The sample was peripheral blood. CDR3 protein: CASSSSTPTSGRPYEQYF. The CDR3 region has the DNA TGTGCCAGCAGTTCATCAACGCCAACTAGCGGGAGGCCGTACGAGCAGTACTTC.